A selection of T cell receptor beta chains follows, all from one sample in a study of blood T cell repertoires in COVID-19. Clones were sequenced by immunoSEQ multiplex PCR, and TCRdb holds only the in-frame ones, with some missing. The data contain approximately 60,000 clones, approximately 89% of them seen just once; the ten biggest clones take up 6% to 8.5%. Sequencing input: peripheral blood. Receptor source: a man aged 60-69 years with active or convalescent COVID-19. CDR3s include the opening cysteine and the closing phenylalanine or tryptophan. A D gene is named only where the DNA matches it firmly. Where a row states a size, it is once, few, many or the class of an expanded clone; other rows omit it.

V gene	J gene	clone size	D gene	CDR3 protein	CDR3 DNA
TRBV11-1	TRBJ1-1	-	TRBD1	CASSLSGRQGEYAFF	TGTGCCAGCAGCCTTAGTGGTAGACAGGGGGAATACGCTTTCTTT
TRBV19	TRBJ1-5	-	TRBD1	CASSIYGTGGHQPQHF	TGTGCCAGTAGTATTTACGGGACAGGGGGCCATCAGCCCCAGCATTTT
TRBV21-1	TRBJ1-1	-	-	CANHETGQRNPADLRNTEAFF	TGTGCCAACCACGAAACGGGACAGAGAAATCCTGCTGACCTTAGGAACACTGAAGCTTTCTTT
TRBV3-1/TRBV3-2	TRBJ1-1	-	-	CASSQGDGRGTEAFF	TGTGCCAGCAGCCAAGGTGATGGGCGCGGGACTGAAGCTTTCTTT
TRBV30	TRBJ2-1	-	-	CAWSWAGTPYNEQFF	TGTGCCTGGAGTTGGGCCGGGACACCTTACAATGAGCAGTTCTTC
TRBV18	TRBJ2-5	once	TRBD1	CASSPLDRGETQYF	TGTGCCAGCTCTCCACTGGACAGGGGCGAGACCCAGTACTTC
TRBV27	TRBJ2-3	-	-	CASSVTSTDTQYF	TGTGCCAGCAGTGTCACTAGCACAGATACGCAGTATTTT
TRBV28	TRBJ1-1	-	TRBD1	CASTGGLNTEAFF	TGTGCCAGCACAGGGGGGCTGAACACTGAAGCTTTCTTT
TRBV7-9	TRBJ1-6	-	-	CASSSPGGGSSYNSPLHF	TGTGCCAGCAGCTCCCCCGGGGGGGGGAGCTCCTATAATTCACCCCTCCACTTT
TRBV18	TRBJ1-4	-	-	CASSPREQGNEKLFF	TGTGCCAGCTCACCAAGGGAACAGGGTAATGAAAAACTGTTTTTT
TRBV25-1	TRBJ1-1	-	-	CASRRRDEAFF	TGTGCCAGCAGAAGGAGGGATGAAGCTTTCTTT
TRBV4-1	TRBJ2-7	-	TRBD2	CASSQGPFSGGGINEQYF	TGCGCCAGCAGCCAAGGACCTTTTAGCGGGGGTGGCATAAACGAGCAGTACTTC
TRBV18	TRBJ2-7	-	-	CASGDFSYEQYF	TGTGCCAGCGGGGACTTCTCCTACGAGCAGTACTTC
TRBV15	TRBJ1-2	large	-	CATSRDTQGSYGYTF	TGTGCCACCAGCAGAGATACGCAGGGGAGCTATGGCTACACCTTC
TRBV7-9	TRBJ2-3	-	-	CASSFSDRESTDTQYF	TGTGCCAGCAGCTTCTCTGATCGGGAGAGCACAGATACGCAGTATTTT
TRBV6-5	TRBJ2-5	-	-	CASSYSRSPGQTQYF	TGTGCCAGCAGTTACTCTAGAAGTCCCGGTCAGACCCAGTACTTC
TRBV15	TRBJ1-2	-	-	CATSRDQTDYGYTF	TGTGCCACCAGCAGAGATCAAACAGACTATGGCTACACCTTC
TRBV19	TRBJ1-1	-	-	CASSGQSRVNTEAFF	TGTGCCAGTAGTGGACAGTCCCGGGTGAACACTGAAGCTTTCTTT
TRBV6-5	TRBJ2-4	-	-	CASSYSGKAAKNIQYF	TGTGCCAGCAGTTATTCGGGAAAGGCGGCCAAAAACATTCAGTACTTC
TRBV7-2	TRBJ2-1	-	-	CASSPHSLGGEQFF	TGTGCCAGCAGCCCCCACTCGCTTGGAGGTGAGCAGTTCTTC
TRBV5-5	TRBJ2-2	-	TRBD2	CASSSERGGVSGELFF	TGTGCCAGCAGCTCGGAACGGGGGGGCGTTTCCGGGGAGCTGTTTTTT
TRBV5-1	TRBJ2-1	once	-	CASSRDFSSYNEQFF	TGCGCCAGCAGCCGGGACTTCAGCTCCTACAATGAGCAGTTCTTC